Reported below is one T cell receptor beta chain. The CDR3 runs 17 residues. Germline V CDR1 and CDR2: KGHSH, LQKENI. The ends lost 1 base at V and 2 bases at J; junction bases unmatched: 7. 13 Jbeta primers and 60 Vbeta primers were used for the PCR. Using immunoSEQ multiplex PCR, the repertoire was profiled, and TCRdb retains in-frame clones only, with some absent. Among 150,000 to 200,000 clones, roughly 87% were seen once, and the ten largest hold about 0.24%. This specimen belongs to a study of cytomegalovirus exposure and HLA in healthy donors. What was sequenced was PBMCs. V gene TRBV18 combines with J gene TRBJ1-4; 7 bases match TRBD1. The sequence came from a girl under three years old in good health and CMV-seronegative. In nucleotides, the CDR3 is TGTGCCAGCTCACCACTGCGACAGGGAGACACTAATGAAAAACTGTTTTTT. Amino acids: CASSPLRQGDTNEKLFF. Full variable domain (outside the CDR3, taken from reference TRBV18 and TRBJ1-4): NAGVMQNPRHLVRRRGQEARLRCSPMKGHSHVYWYRQLPEEGLKFMVYLQKENIIDESGMPKERFSAEFPKEGPSILRIQQVVRGDSAAYFCASSPLRQGDTNEKLFFGSGTQLSVL.